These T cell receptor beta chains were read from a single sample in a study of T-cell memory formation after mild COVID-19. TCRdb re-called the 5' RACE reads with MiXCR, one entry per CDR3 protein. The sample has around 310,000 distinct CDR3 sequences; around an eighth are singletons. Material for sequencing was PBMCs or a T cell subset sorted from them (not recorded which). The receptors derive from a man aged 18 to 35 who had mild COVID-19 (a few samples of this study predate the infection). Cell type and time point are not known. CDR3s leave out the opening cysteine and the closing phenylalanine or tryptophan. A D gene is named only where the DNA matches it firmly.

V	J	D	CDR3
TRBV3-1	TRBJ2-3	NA	ASSVLTDTQY
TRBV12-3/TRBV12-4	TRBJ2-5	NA	ASSGPSPETQY
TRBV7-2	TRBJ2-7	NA	ASSLNTYEQY
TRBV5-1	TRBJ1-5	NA	ASSPTGSDQPQH
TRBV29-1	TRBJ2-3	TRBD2	SVDPWGTSGGSDTQY
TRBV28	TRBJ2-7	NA	ASSQQAREQY
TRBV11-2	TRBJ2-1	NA	ASSLRLSGSAGEQF
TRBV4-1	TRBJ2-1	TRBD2	ASSQDRGAYNEQF
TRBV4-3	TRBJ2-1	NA	TSSQDSSGGHNEQF
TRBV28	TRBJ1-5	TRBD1	ASSRADRGWNQPQH
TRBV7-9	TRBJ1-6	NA	ASSLADNSPLH
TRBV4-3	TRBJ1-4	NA	ASSLEGTDNEKLF
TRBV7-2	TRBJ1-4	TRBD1	ASSLRDRGNEKLF
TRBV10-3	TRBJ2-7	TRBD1	AISESGTGISEQY
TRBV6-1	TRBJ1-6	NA	ASRLGGSPLH
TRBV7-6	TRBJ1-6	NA	ASSPDAGSRSPLH
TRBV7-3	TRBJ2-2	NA	ASSLVSWQLGGELF
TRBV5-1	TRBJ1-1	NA	ASSNLQGRHTEAF
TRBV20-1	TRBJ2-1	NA	SAVGVGSYNEQF
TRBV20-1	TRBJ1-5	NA	SAAGVYSNQPQH
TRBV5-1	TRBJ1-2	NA	ASSARQDYGYT
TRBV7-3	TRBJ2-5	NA	ASSFGGQNGETQY
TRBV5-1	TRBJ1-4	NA	ASSYGSTNEKLF
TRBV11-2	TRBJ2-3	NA	ASIASATDTQY
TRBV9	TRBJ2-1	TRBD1	ASNHDRGGEQF
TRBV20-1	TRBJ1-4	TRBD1	SARDTGGNEKLF
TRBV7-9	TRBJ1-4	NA	ASSLAILGREKLF
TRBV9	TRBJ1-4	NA	ASSVGVLVEEKLF
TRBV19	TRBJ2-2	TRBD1	ASSPGQTNTGELF
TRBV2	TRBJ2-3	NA	ASGLTGYTDTQY
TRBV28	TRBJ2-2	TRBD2	ASRGSGENTGELF
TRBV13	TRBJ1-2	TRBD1	ASSLRDRVISGYT
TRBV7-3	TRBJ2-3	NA	ASSLRAIPNTQY
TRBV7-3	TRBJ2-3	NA	ASSLGLITDTQY
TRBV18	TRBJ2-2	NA	ASSPQGGGTGELF
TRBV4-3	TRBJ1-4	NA	ASSQGGVAPLF
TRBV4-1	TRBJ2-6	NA	ASSQLPRTASSGANVLT
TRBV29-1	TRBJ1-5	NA	SVGSRAYQPQH
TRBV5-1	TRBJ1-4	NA	ASSLESPNEKLF
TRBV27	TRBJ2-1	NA	ASSEIDSPEQF
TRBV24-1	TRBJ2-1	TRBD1	ATSVPRTGSSYNEQF
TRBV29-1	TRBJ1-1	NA	SGGRQGIPEAF
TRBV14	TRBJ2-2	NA	ASSQTGSLLIGELF
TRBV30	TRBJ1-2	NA	AWSVPGGFGYT
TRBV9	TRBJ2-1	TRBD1	ASSVDRGRYNEQF
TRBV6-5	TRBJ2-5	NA	ASSYGGQETQY
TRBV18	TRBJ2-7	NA	ASSPQESSSYEQY
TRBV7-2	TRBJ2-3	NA	ASSSPNTDTQY